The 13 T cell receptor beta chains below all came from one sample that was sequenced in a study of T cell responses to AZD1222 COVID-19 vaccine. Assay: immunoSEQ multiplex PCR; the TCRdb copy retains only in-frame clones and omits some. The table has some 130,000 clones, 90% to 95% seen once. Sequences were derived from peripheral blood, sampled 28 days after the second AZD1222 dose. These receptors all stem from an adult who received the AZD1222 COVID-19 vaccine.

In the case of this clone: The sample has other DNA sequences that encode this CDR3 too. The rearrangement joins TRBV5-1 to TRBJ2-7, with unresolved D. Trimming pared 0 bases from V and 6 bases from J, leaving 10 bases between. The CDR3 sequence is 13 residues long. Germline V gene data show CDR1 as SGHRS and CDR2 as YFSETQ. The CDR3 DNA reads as TGCGCCAGCAGCTTGGGCCTTGCCGGCGAGCAGTACTTC. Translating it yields CASSLGLAGEQYF.

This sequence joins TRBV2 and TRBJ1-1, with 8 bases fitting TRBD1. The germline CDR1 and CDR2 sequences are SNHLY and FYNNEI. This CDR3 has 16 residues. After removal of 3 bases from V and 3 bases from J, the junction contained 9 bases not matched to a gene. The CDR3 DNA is TGTGCCAGCAGTGACATCTTGACAGGGGAGGACACTGAAGCTTTCTTT. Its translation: CASSDILTGEDTEAFF.

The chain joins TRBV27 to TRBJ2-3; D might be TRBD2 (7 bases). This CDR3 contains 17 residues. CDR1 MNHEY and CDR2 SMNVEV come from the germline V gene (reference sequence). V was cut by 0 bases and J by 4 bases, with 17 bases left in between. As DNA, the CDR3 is TGTGCCAGCAGTTTATCAGGGCGGGGGCCGGGGGCAGATACGCAGTATTTT. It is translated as CASSLSGRGPGADTQYF.

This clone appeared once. The CDR3 DNA reads as TGTGCCAGCAGTGAATTACAAGGCCCCCGAAAAAACACCATATATTTT. It encodes CASSELQGPRKNTIYF. The V and J genes are TRBV6-1 and TRBJ1-3; no clear D. CDR3 length: 16 residues. V lost 2 bases and J 6 bases, leaving 17 bases between the germline ends. CDR1 is MNHNS, CDR2 SASEGT, per germline.

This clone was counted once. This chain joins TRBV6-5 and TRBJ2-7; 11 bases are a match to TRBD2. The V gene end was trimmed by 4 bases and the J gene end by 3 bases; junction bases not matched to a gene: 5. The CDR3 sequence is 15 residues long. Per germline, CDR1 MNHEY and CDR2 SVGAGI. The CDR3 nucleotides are TGTGCCAGCAGTTCATTAGCGGGGGGGATCTACGAGCAGTACTTC. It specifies CASSSLAGGIYEQYF.

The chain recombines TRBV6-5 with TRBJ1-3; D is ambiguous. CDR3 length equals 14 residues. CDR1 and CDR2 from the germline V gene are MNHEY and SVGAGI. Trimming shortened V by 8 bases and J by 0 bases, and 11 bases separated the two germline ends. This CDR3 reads CASAPGSSGNTIYF. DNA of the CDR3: TGTGCCAGCGCACCGGGCTCCTCTGGAAACACCATATATTTT.

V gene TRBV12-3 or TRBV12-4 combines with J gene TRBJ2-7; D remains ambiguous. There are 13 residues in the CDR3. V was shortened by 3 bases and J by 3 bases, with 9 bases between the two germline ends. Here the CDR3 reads CASSFSRDYEQYF. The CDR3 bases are TGTGCCAGCAGTTTTTCCCGAGACTACGAGCAGTACTTC.

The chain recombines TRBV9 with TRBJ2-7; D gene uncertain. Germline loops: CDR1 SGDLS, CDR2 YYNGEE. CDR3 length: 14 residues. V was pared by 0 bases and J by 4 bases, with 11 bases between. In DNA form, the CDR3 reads TGTGCCAGCAGCGTAGTGGGTTTTAAGTACGAGCAGTACTTC. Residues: CASSVVGFKYEQYF.

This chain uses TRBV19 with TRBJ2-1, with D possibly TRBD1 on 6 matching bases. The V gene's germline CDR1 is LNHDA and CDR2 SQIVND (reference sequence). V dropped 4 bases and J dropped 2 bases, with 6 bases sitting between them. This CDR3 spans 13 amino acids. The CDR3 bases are TGTGCCAGTAGTAACAGGGCCTACAATGAGCAGTTCTTC. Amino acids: CASSNRAYNEQFF.

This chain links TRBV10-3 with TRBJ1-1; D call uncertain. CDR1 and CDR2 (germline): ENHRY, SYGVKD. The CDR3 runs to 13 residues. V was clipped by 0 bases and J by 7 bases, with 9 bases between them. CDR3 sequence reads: CAISESDPREAFF. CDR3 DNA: TGTGCCATCAGTGAGTCAGACCCTCGTGAAGCTTTCTTT.

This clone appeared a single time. CDR3 amino acids: CASIDSKSVGYEQYF. The CDR3 coding sequence is TGTGCCAGCATAGACAGCAAGTCAGTCGGATACGAGCAGTACTTC. This chain connects TRBV2 to TRBJ2-7; TRBD1 might be the D (5 bases). Germline V gives CDR1 SNHLY, CDR2 FYNNEI. Trimming removed 7 bases from V and 4 bases from J, with 20 bases in between. The CDR3 spans 15 residues.

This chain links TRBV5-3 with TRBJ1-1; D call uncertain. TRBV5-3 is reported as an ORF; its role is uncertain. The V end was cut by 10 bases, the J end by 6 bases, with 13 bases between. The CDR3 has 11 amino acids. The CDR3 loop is CAPCGRPEAFF. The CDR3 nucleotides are TGTGCCCCGTGCGGCAGACCTGAAGCTTTCTTT.

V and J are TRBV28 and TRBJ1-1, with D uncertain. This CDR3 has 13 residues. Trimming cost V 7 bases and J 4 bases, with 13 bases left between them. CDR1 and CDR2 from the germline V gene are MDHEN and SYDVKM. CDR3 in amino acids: CASTPERATEAFF. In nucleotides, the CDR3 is TGTGCCAGCACCCCCGAGCGGGCCACTGAAGCTTTCTTT.